This T cell receptor (beta chain) came from a study of T cells in localized non-small cell lung cancer (dated by TCRdb to 2020 to 2021). Study-level background: The study analyzed T cell repertoires of 200 to 250 early-stage NSCLC patients, comparing tumors and uninvolved tumor-adjacent lungs. All 250 or so NSCLC patients in the cohort were treatment-naive and had localized lung tumors that were resected. The mean age of the NSCLC patients was less than 70 years, with 130 or so men and approximately 100 women. The research as a whole found: Uninvolved tumor-adjacent lung showed the highest T cell clonality, higher than tumor, which suggests more focused antigenic responses in the adjacent lung. Higher blood T cell density associated with longer overall survival, while higher adjacent-lung clonality associated with shorter survival. Because multi-region sequencing of the tumors was not done, intratumor heterogeneity could not be ruled out. Because the study design was exploratory, TCR variables were selected using unadjusted p-values without false-discovery rate correction. A median of approximately 53 of the top 100 tumor clones turned up in the paired uninvolved adjacent lung, and some 28 of those clones also ranked among the top 100 of that same adjacent lung.

Trimming leaves V shorter by 4 bases and J shorter by 7 bases, with the junction holding 3 bases beyond the gene matches. Reading the germline V gene gives CDR1 SGHVS and CDR2 FNYEAQ. Counted from cysteine to phenylalanine, this CDR3 has 14 amino acids. The only DNA kept is the CDR3, 42 bases in frame from the first base. At diagnosis, peripheral blood, uninvolved tumor-adjacent lung and tumor were collected and stored as a combination of fresh-frozen and FFPE material. Blood samples were analyzed as peripheral blood mononuclear cells for TCR repertoire profiling. About this clone itself: Its antigen is still unknown. The sample holds no much larger clone one base away, and base qualities are not on file.

TCR beta CDR3 regions were sequenced from DNA using the immunoSEQ Assay. As for the original processing: T cell density was computed as TCR beta template counts normalized to usable DNA estimated by amplifying housekeeping genes. The preseqR package was used to estimate richness by extrapolating to 400,000 templates for PBMC samples and to 120,000 templates for tissue samples. Clonality was defined by subtracting Pielou's evenness from one. Tissue-enriched TCRs were identified through differential abundance testing performed on productive amino-acid clonotypes, with a minimum total count of 5 and an alpha of 0.1. The Jaccard Index and the Morisita Overlap Index were used to measure repertoire overlap between compartments. GLIPH clustered TCR beta CDR3s with public tetramer-defined viral CDR3s; viral motifs required at least three viral sequences plus V-gene enrichment. The immuneACCESS repertoire file appears here via TCRdb, limited to in-frame rearrangements. These files lack a portion of the clones; in checked studies, under half of the deficit traces to unresolved V genes, and the cause of the others is not known. V, J and clone size derive from that table, while D and trimming were established from the DNA sequence. This sample is represented by around 30,000 clones; over 80% of them were singletons. Of the sample, roughly 6.8% is held by the ten largest clones.

This TCR derives from a male donor aged 60 or over with stage I lung adenocarcinoma. The sequence joins TRBV7-6 to TRBJ1-6; the junction holds 8 bases that match TRBD1. The sample here was peripheral blood, taken before any cancer treatment. This receptor has the CDR3 CASSYGQGNSPLHF. Read as DNA, the sequence is TGTGCCAGCAGCTACGGACAGGGAAATTCACCCCTCCACTTT.